This is a list of T cell receptor beta chains from one sample in a study of PD-1 blockade in classical Hodgkin lymphoma. Data came from immunoSEQ multiplex PCR; TCRdb stores just in-frame clones and leaves some out. The data hold 25,000 to 35,000 clones, with about 86% observed a single time. The sample here was CD4+ T cells from blood, taken before the fourth cycle of nivolumab. Source of these receptors: a human donor with classical Hodgkin lymphoma. CDR3s include the opening cysteine and the closing phenylalanine or tryptophan. A D gene is named only where the DNA matches it firmly. Clone size appears in some rows only: once, few, many, or a class for an expanded clone.

TRBJ2-7 . TRBD1 TRBV9 CASSVAPADRAYEQYF TGTGCCAGCAGCGTAGCTCCCGCGGACAGGGCGTACGAGCAGTACTTC
TRBJ2-1 . . TRBV19 CASKAEGQNEQFF TGTGCCAGTAAGGCAGAAGGTCAAAATGAGCAGTTCTTC
TRBJ1-2 few . TRBV6-5 CASIGGKDYGYTF TGTGCCAGCATCGGGGGGAAGGACTATGGCTACACCTTC
TRBJ1-2 few . TRBV7-8 CASTAYGRGGYGYTF TGTGCCAGCACCGCATACGGCAGGGGAGGATATGGCTACACCTTC
TRBJ2-7 . . TRBV5-1 CASSSSYEQYF TGCGCCAGCAGCTCCTCCTACGAGCAGTACTTC
TRBJ1-2 . . TRBV12-5 CASGQGQPYGYTF TGTGCTAGTGGTCAAGGACAGCCCTATGGCTACACCTTC
TRBJ1-1 . . TRBV15 CATSRGKGADTEAFF TGTGCCACCAGCAGAGGAAAAGGGGCAGACACTGAAGCTTTCTTT
TRBJ1-2 . . TRBV2 CASSTMGPGYTF TGTGCCAGCAGTACGATGGGGCCTGGCTACACCTTC
TRBJ1-1 . TRBD1 TRBV6-1 CASRDRGQKNTEAFF TGTGCCAGCAGGGACCGGGGACAGAAGAACACTGAAGCTTTCTTT
TRBJ1-1 . TRBD1 TRBV7-2 CASSSIQGLNTEAFF TGTGCCAGCAGCTCAATACAGGGGTTGAACACTGAAGCTTTCTTT
TRBJ2-5 . . TRBV28 CASRSRVAETQYF TGTGCCAGCAGGTCCCGGGTCGCGGAGACCCAGTACTTC
TRBJ2-2 . TRBD2 TRBV13 CASRRGGITGELFF TGTGCCAGCAGGCGGGGGGGCATCACCGGGGAGCTGTTTTTT
TRBJ2-3 . TRBD1 TRBV5-6 CASSPRDRGPDTQYF TGTGCCAGCAGCCCCCGGGACAGGGGACCAGATACGCAGTATTTT
TRBJ1-1 . . TRBV11-2 CASSSIRSGVPEAFF TGTGCCAGCAGCTCAATCCGATCGGGGGTACCTGAAGCTTTCTTT
TRBJ1-1 . . TRBV19 CASSIGGGGGTEAFF TGTGCCAGTAGTATAGGGGGCGGGGGTGGCACTGAAGCTTTCTTT
TRBJ1-4 . . TRBV6-5 CASRPLSTNEKLFF TGTGCCAGCCGTCCGCTTTCAACTAATGAAAAACTGTTTTTT
TRBJ1-1 . . TRBV30 CAWSVRGDTEAFF TGTGCCTGGAGTGTGAGGGGAGACACTGAAGCTTTCTTT
TRBJ2-1 . TRBD2 TRBV29-1 CSVDTSGGANEQFF TGCAGCGTTGATACCAGCGGGGGGGCAAATGAGCAGTTCTTC
TRBJ2-3 . . TRBV5-6 CASSFGLSFTDTQYF TGTGCCAGCAGCTTTGGACTCTCTTTCACAGATACGCAGTATTTT
TRBJ1-2 . TRBD1 TRBV4-2 CASSQGQGRYGYTF TGTGCCAGCAGCCAGGGACAGGGTCGCTATGGCTACACCTTC
TRBJ2-5 once . TRBV6-4 CASSGIAAEGNQETQYF TGTGCCAGCAGTGGGATTGCGGCAGAGGGCAACCAAGAGACCCAGTACTTC
TRBJ1-4 . TRBD1 TRBV25-1 CASSKPPGQGDEKLFF TGTGCCAGCAGTAAACCTCCGGGACAGGGAGATGAAAAACTGTTTTTT
TRBJ2-7 . . TRBV30 CAWGKPYEQYF TGTGCCTGGGGGAAGCCCTACGAGCAGTACTTC
TRBJ2-2 . TRBD2 TRBV10-3 CAIRGSGVITGELFF TGTGCCATCAGGGGGAGCGGGGTTATCACCGGGGAGCTGTTTTTT
TRBJ1-1 . . TRBV7-6 CASSFRDTGFNSGAFF TGTGCCAGCAGTTTTAGAGACACAGGATTTAATTCTGGGGCTTTCTTT
TRBJ2-7 . . TRBV5-1 CASSLYRALTYEQYF TGCGCCAGCAGCCTTTACAGGGCTCTAACCTACGAGCAGTACTTC